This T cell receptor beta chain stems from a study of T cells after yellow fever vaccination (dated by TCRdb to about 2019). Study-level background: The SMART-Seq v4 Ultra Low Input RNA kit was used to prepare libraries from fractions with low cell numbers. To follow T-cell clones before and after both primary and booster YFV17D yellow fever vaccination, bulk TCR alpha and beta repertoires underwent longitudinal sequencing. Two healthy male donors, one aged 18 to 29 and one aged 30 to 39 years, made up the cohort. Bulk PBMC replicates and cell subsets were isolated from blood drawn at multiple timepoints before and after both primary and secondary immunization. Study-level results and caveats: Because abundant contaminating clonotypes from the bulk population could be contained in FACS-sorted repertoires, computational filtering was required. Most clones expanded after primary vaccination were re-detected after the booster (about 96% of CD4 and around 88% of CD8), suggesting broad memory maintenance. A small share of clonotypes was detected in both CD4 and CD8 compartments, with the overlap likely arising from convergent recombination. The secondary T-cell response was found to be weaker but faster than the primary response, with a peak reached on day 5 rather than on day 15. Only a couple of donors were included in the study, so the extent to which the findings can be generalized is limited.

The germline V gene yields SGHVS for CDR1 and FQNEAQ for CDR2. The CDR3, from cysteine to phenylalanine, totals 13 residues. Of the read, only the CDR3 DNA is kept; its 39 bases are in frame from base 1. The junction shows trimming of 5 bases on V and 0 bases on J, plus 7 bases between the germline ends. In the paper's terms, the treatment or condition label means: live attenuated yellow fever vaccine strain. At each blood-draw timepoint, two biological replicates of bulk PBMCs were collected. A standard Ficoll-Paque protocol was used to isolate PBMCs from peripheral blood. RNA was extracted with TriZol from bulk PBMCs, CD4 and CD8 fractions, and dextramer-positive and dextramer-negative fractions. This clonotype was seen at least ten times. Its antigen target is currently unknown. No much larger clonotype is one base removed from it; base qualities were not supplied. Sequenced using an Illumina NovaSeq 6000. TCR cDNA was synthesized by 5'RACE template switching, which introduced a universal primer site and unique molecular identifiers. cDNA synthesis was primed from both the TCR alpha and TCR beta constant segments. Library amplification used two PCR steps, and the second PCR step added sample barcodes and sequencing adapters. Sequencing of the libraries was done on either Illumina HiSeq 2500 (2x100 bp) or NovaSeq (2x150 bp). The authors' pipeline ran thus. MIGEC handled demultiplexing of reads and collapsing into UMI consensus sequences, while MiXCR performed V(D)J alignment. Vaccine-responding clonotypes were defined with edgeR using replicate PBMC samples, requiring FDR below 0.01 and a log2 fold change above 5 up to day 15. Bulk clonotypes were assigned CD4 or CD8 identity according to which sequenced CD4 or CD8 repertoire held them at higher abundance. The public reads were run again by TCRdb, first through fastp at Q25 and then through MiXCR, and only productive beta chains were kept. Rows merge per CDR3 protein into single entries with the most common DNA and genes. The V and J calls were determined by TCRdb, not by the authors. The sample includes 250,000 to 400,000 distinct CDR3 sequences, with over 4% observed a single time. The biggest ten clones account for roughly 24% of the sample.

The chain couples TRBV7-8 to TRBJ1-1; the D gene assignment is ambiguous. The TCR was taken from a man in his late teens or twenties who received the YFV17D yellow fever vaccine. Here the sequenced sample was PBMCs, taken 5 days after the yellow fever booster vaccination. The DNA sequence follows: TGTGCCAGCAGCCCACTCATGAACACTGAAGCTTTCTTT. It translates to CASSPLMNTEAFF.